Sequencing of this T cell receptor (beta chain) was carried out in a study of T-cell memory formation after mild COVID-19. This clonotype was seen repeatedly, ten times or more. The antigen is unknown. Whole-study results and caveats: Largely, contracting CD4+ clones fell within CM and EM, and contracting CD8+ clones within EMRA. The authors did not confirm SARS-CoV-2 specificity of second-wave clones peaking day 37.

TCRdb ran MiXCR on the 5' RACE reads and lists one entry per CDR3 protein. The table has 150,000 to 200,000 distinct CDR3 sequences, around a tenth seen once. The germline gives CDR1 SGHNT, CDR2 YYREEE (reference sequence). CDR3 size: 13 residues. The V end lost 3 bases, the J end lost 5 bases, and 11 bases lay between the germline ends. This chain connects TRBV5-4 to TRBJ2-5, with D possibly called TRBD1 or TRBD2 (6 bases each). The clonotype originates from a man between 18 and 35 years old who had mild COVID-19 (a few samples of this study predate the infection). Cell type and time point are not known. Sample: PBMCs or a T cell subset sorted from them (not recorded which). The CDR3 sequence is CASSYRGAETQYF. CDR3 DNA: TGTGCCAGCAGCTATAGGGGGGCGGAGACCCAGTACTTC.